The 6 T cell receptor beta chains below come from one sample, sequenced in a study of early T cells in non-severe SARS-CoV-2 infection. One entry per CDR3 protein results from TCRdb running MiXCR on the 5' RACE reads. The sample has 34,000 or so distinct CDR3 sequences, 8% to 9.5% seen once. The material sequenced was whole blood. These TCRs come from an adult who was a healthcare worker with PCR-confirmed SARS-CoV-2 infection or an uninfected control (not recorded which).

This chain links TRBV4-3 with TRBJ2-3; no reliable D call. This CDR3 is 13 amino acids long. Germline lookup yields CDR1 LGHNA and CDR2 YSLEER. Trimming took off 0 bases at V and 5 bases at J, with 6 bases between the two ends. For the CDR3, the DNA is TGCGCCAGCAGCCAAGAGGACGGAGATACGCAGTATTTT. Amino acid sequence: CASSQEDGDTQYF.

This clonotype was recorded at least ten times. The J gene is TRBJ2-3, the V gene TRBV11-3; D is possibly TRBD1 or TRBD2 (5 bases each). V gave up 5 bases and J gave up 4 bases, with 10 bases separating them. Germline loops: CDR1 SGHNT, CDR2 YENEEA. The length of the CDR3 is 13 residues. The CDR3 reads CASSGGFADTQYF. The CDR3 DNA reads as TGTGCCAGCAGCGGGGGATTTGCAGATACGCAGTATTTT.

This clonotype was counted ten times or more. V and J are TRBV27 and TRBJ2-7, with 11 bases identical to TRBD1. The CDR3 totals 16 residues. Germline assignment: CDR1 MNHEY and CDR2 SMNVEV (reference sequence). The trim removed 6 bases at V and 1 base at J, leaving 8 bases unmatched. In DNA, the CDR3 is TGTGCCAGCAGCGACGGGACAGGGGGTTTGTCCTACGAGCAGTACTTC. It translates to CASSDGTGGLSYEQYF.

The chain employs TRBV15 and TRBJ1-1, with D perhaps TRBD1 (6 bases). V lost 3 bases and J 1 base, leaving 12 bases between the germline ends. Germline CDR1 and CDR2: LNHNV and YYDKDF (reference sequence). The CDR3 is made up of 15 amino acids. The CDR3 protein is CATSSAGAGNTEAFF. Written as DNA, the CDR3 is TGTGCCACCAGCAGTGCAGGGGCCGGGAACACTGAAGCTTTCTTT. The full variable domain, its missing parts supplied by reference TRBV15 and TRBJ1-1, is DAMVIQNPRYQVTQFGKPVTLSCSQTLNHNVMYWYQQKSSQAPKLLFHYYDKDFNNEADTPDNFQSRRPNTSFCFLDIRSPGLGDTAMYLCATSSAGAGNTEAFFGQGTRLTVV.

The rearrangement joins TRBV5-4 to TRBJ2-3; D ambiguous. Trimming pared 0 bases from V and 0 bases from J, leaving 2 bases between. This CDR3 region has 13 residues. Germline-derived CDR1 and CDR2 are SGHNT and YYREEE (reference sequence). The DNA of the CDR3 is TGTGCCAGCAGCTTGGAGAGCACAGATACGCAGTATTTT. This gives the protein CASSLESTDTQYF.

The table lists this clonotype with many counts. The chain recombines TRBV6-5 with TRBJ2-1, with D perhaps matching TRBD2 (6 bases). The germline V gene has CDR1 MNHEY and CDR2 SVGAGI. The germline V and J ends were trimmed by 7 bases and 3 bases, with 13 bases remaining between them. CDR3 length: 14 residues. CDR3 residues: CASNAGLSYNEQFF. The CDR3 bases are TGTGCCAGCAACGCGGGACTCAGCTACAATGAGCAGTTCTTC.